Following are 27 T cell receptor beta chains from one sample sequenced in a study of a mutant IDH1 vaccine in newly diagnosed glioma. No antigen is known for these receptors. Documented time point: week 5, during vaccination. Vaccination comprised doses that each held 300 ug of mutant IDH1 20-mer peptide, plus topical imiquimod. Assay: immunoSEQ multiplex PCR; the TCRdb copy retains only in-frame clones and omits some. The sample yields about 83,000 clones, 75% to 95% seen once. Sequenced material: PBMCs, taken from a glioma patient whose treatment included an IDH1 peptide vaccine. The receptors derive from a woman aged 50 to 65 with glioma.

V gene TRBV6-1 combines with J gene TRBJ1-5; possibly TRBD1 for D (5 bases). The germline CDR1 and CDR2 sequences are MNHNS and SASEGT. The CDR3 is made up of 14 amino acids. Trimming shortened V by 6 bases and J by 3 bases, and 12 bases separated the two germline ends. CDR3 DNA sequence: TGTGCCAGCAGCCAGGGATGGGACAATCAGCCCCAGCATTTT. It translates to CASSQGWDNQPQHF.

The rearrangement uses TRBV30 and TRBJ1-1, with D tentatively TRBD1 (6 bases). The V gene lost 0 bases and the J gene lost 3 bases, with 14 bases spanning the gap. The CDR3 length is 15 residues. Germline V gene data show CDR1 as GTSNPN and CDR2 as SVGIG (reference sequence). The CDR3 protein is CAWSVPRAGDTEAFF. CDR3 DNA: TGTGCCTGGAGTGTGCCCCGGGCAGGGGACACTGAAGCTTTCTTT.

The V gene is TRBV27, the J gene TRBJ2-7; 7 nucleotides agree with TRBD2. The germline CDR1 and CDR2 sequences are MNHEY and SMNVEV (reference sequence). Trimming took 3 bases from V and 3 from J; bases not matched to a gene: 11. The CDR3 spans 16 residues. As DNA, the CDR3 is TGTGCCAGCAGTTTTTGGTCGGGCGGGAGTCACTACGAGCAGTACTTC. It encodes CASSFWSGGSHYEQYF.

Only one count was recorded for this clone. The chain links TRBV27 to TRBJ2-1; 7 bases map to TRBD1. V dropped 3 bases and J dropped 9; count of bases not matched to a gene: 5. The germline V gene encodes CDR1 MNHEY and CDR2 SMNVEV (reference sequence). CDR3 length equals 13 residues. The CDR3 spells CASSFGQVSEQFF. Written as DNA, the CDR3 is TGTGCCAGCAGTTTCGGACAGGTTAGTGAGCAGTTCTTC.

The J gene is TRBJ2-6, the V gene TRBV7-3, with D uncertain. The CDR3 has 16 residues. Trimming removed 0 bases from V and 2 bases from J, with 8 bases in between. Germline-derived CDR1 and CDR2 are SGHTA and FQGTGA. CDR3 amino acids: CASSLTSVTGANVLTF. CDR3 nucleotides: TGTGCCAGCAGCTTAACCTCGGTAACTGGGGCCAACGTCCTGACTTTC. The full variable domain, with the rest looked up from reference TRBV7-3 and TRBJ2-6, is GAGVSQTPSNKVTEKGKYVELRCDPISGHTALYWYRQSLGQGPEFLIYFQGTGAADDSGLPNDRFFAVRPEGSVSTLKIQRTERGDSAVYLCASSLTSVTGANVLTFGAGSRLTVL.

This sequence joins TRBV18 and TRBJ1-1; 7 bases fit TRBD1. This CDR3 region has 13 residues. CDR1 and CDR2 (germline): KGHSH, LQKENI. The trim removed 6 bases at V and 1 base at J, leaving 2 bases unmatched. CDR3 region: CASSGQSNTEAFF. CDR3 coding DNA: TGTGCCAGCTCGGGACAGTCGAACACTGAAGCTTTCTTT.

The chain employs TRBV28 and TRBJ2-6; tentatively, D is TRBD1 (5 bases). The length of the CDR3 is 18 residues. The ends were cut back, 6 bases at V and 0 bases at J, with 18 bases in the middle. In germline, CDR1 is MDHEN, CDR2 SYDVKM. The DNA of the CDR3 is TGTGCCAGCAGCACCGACAGACTCCCCTTCTCTGGGGCCAACGTCCTGACTTTC. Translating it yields CASSTDRLPFSGANVLTF.

Written as DNA, the CDR3 is TGCGCCAGCAGTGACCCTAGCGGGATTGACAATGAGCAGTTCTTC. Its protein is CASSDPSGIDNEQFF. The chain couples TRBV10-1 to TRBJ2-1; 9 nucleotides align to TRBD2. The trim removed 3 bases at V and 5 bases at J, leaving 5 bases unmatched. This CDR3 has 15 residues. Germline lookup yields CDR1 WNHNN and CDR2 SYGVQD (reference sequence).

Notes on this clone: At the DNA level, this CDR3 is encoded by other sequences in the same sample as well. CDR3 sequence: CASSSGQGGGYTF. The CDR3 DNA follows: TGCGCCAGCAGCTCGGGACAGGGCGGCGGCTACACCTTC. The chain uses TRBV5-1 and TRBJ1-2; 9 bases match TRBD1. The junction had 5 bases not matched to a gene; V was cut back by 3 bases and J by 8 bases. This CDR3 has 13 residues. Per germline, CDR1 SGHRS and CDR2 YFSETQ.

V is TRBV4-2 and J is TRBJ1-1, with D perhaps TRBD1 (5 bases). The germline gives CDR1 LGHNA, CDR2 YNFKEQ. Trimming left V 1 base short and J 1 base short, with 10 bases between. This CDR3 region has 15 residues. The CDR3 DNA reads TGTGCCAGCAGCCAAGCGGGTGGGGGGAACACTGAAGCTTTCTTT. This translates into CASSQAGGGNTEAFF.

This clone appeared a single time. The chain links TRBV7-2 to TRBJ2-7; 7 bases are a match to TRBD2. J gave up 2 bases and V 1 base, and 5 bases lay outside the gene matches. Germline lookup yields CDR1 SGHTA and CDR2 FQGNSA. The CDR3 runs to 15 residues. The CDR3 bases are TGTGCCAGCAGCTTAGGAGCGGGAAACACCTACGAGCAGTACTTC. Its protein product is CASSLGAGNTYEQYF.

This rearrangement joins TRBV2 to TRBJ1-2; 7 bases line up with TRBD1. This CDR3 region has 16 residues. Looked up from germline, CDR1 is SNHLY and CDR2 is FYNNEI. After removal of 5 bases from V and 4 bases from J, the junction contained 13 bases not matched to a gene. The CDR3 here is CASSFPRTGISYGYTF. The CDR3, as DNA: TGTGCCAGCAGTTTCCCTCGGACAGGAATCAGCTATGGCTACACCTTC.

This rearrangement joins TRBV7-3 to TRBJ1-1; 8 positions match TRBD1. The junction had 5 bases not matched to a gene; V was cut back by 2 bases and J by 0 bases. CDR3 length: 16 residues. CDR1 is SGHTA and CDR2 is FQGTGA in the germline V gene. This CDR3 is CASSLGPTGVNTEAFF. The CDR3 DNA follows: TGTGCCAGCAGCTTAGGACCGACAGGGGTGAACACTGAAGCTTTCTTT.

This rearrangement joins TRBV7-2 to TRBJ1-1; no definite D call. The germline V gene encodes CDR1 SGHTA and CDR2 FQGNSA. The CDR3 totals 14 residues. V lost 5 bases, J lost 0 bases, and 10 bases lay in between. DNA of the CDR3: TGTGCCAGCAGCCGTGACGGTTTGAACACTGAAGCTTTCTTT. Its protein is CASSRDGLNTEAFF.

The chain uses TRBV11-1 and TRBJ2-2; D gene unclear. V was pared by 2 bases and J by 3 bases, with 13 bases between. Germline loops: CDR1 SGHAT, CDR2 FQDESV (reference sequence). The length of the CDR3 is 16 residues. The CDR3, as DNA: TGTGCCAGCAGCTTACCGCAGGCCGCGGACACCGGGGAGCTGTTTTTT. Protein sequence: CASSLPQAADTGELFF.

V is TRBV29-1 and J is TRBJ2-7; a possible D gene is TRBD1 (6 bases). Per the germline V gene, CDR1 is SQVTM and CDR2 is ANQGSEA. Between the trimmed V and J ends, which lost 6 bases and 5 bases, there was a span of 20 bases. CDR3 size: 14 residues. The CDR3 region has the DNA TGCAGCGTGGGTGGGGGCATGTTTCCTAACGAGCAGTACTTC. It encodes CSVGGGMFPNEQYF.

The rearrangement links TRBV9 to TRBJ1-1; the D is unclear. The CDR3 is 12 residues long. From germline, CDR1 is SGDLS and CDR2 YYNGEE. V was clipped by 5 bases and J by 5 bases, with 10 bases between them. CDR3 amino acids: CASSEGDTEAFF. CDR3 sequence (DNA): TGTGCCAGCAGTGAGGGCGATACTGAAGCTTTCTTT.

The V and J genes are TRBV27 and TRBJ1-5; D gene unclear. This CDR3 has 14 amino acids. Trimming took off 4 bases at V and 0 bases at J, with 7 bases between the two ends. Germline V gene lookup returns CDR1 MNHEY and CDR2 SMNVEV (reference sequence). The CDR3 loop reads CASSSPLSNQPQHF. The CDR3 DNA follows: TGTGCCAGCAGTTCTCCCCTTAGCAATCAGCCCCAGCATTTT.

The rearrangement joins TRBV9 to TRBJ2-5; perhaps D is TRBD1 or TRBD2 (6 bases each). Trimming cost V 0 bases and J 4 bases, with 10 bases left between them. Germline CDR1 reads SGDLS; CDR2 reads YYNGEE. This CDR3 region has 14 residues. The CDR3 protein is CASSVGGAGETQYF. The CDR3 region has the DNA TGTGCCAGCAGCGTAGGGGGGGCAGGAGAGACCCAGTACTTC.

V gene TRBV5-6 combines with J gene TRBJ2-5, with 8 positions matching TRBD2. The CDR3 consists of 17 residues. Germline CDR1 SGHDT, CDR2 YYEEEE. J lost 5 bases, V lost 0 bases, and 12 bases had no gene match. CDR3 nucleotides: TGTGCCAGCAGCTTGGCCTCATCTAGCGGGCGGGGGGAGACCCAGTACTTC. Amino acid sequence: CASSLASSSGRGETQYF.

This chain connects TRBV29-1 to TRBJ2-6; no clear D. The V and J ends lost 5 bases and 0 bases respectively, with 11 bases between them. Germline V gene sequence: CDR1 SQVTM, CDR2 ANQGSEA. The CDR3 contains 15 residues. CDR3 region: CSVFGLSSGANVLTF. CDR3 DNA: TGCAGCGTTTTTGGGTTATCCTCTGGGGCCAACGTCCTGACTTTC.

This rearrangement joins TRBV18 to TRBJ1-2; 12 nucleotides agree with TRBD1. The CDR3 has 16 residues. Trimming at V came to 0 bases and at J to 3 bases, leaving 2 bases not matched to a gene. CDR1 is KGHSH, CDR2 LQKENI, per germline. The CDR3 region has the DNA TGTGCCAGCTCACCACCGGGACAGGGGGCGGACTATGGCTACACCTTC. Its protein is CASSPPGQGADYGYTF.

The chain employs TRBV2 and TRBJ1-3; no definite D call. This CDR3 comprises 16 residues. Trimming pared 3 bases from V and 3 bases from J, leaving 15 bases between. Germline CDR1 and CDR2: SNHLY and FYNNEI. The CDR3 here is CASSDEQVTFGNTIYF. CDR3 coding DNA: TGTGCCAGCAGTGATGAGCAGGTAACCTTTGGAAACACCATATATTTT. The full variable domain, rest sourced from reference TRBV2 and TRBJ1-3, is EPEVTQTPSHQVTQMGQEVILRCVPISNHLYFYWYRQILGQKVEFLVSFYNNEISEKSEIFDDQFSVERPDGSNFTLKIRSTKLEDSAMYFCASSDEQVTFGNTIYFGEGSWLTVV.

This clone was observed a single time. Here the CDR3 reads CASSASSGRGTDTQYF. The CDR3 nucleotides are TGTGCCAGCAGCGCATCTAGCGGGAGAGGGACAGATACGCAGTATTTT. The V call is TRBV9, the J call TRBJ2-3; 10 bases are a match to TRBD2. Germline V CDR1 and CDR2: SGDLS, YYNGEE. Germline trimming cut 3 bases from V and 3 bases from J; bases unmatched to any gene: 7. The CDR3 is 16 residues long.

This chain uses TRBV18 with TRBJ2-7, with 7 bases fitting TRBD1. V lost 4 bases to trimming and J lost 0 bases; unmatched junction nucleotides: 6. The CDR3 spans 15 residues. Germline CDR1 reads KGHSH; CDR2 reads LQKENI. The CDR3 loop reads CASSQRQGASYEQYF. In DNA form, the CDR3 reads TGTGCCAGCTCACAACGACAGGGAGCCTCCTACGAGCAGTACTTC.

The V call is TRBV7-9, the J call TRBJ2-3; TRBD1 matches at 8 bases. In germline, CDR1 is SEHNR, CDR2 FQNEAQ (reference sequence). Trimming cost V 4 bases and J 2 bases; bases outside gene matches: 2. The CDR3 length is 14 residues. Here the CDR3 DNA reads TGTGCCAGCAGCTGGGACAGGTCCACAGATACGCAGTATTTT. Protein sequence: CASSWDRSTDTQYF.

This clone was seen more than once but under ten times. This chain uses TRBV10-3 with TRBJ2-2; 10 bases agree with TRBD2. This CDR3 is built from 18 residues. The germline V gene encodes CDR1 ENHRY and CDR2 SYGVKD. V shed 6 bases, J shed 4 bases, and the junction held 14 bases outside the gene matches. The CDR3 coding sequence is TGTGCCATCAGCTCGACTAGCGGGTGGGTTCGGGGCACCGGGGAGCTGTTTTTT. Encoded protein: CAISSTSGWVRGTGELFF.